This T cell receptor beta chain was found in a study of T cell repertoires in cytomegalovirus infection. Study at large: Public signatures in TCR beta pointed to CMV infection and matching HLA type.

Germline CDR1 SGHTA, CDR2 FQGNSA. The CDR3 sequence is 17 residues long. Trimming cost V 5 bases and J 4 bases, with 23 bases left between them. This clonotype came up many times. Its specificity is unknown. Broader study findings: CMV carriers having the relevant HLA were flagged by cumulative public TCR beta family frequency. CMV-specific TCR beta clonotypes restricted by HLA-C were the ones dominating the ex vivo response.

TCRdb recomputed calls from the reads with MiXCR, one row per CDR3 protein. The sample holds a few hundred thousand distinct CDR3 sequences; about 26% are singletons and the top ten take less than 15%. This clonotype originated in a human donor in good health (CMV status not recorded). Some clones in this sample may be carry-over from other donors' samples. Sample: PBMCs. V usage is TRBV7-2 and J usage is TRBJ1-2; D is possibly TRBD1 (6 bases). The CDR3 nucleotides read TGTGCCAGCAGCGAGAACGGTCCAGGGGACGGCGCCTATGGCTACACCTTC. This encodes CASSENGPGDGAYGYTF.